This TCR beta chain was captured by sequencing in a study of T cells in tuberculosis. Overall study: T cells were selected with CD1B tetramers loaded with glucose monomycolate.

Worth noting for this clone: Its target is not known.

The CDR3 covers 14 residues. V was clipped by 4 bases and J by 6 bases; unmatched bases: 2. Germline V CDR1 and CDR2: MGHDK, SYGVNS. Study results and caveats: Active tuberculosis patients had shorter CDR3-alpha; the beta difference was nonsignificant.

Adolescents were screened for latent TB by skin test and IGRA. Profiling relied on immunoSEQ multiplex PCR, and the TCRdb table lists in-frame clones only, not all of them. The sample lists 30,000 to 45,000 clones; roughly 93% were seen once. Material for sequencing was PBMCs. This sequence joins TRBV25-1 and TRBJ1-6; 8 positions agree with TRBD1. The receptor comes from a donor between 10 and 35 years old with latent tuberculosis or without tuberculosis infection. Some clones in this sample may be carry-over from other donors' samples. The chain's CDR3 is CASSGDRTNSPLHF. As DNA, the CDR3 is TGTGCCAGCAGTGGGGACAGGACTAATTCACCCCTCCACTTT.